This TCR beta chain is from a study of blood T cell repertoires in COVID-19. Study-wide background: Acute and convalescent COVID-19 specimens originated in the United States, Italy and Spain. T cells, B-cell-depleted T cells, or PBMCs supplied cDNA or gDNA.

The CDR3 runs 12 residues. CDR1 SQVTM and CDR2 ANQGSEA come from the germline V gene. Trimming took 4 bases from V and 5 from J, leaving 12 bases between them. Study processing details: Amplification of reference gene primers was used by the study to estimate nucleated cell counts. The table came from immunoSEQ multiplex PCR; TCRdb's copy has only in-frame clones and leaves some out. That table supplies the V and J calls and clone size; D and trimming were determined from the DNA. The top ten hold around 4.7% of the sample, which has about 85,000 clones, around 89% seen once. The material sequenced was peripheral blood. This clonotype originated in a woman aged 80 or older with active or convalescent COVID-19. V is TRBV29-1 and J is TRBJ2-7; D unresolved. The CDR3 sequence: CSVASTTHEQYF. CDR3 nucleotides: TGCAGCGTTGCGTCGACAACCCACGAGCAGTACTTC.